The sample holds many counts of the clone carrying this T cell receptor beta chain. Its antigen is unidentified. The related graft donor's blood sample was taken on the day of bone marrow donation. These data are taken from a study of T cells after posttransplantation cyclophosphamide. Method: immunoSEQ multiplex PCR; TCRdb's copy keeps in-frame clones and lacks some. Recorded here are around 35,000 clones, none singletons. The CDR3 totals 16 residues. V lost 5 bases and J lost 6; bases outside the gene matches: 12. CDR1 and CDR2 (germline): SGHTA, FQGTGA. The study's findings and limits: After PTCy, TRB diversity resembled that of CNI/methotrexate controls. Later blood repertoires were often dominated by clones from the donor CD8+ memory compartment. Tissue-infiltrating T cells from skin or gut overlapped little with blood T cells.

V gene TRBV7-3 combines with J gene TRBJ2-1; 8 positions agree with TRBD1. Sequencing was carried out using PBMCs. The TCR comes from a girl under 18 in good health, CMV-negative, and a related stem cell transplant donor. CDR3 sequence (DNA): TGTGCCAGCAGCAAGGACAGGGCTAACCCCCCCAATGAGCAGTTCTTC. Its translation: CASSKDRANPPNEQFF.